This T cell receptor (beta chain) is from a study of CD8+CD57+ T cells in acquired aplastic anemia. About the study: Yields of DNA that came from sorted CD4+ and CD8+ cells averaged roughly 3.3 ug. On average, healthy donors gave around 9.8 million reads for CD4+ cells.

The CDR3 spans 13 residues. The V gene's germline CDR1 is SGHRS and CDR2 YFSETQ. Unmatched junction bases numbered 6, after V lost 3 bases and J lost 6 bases. TCR beta VDJ and CDR3 were profiled, and genomic DNA was the template. TCRdb re-derived calls from the reads in MiXCR, one entry per CDR3 protein. The table lists 400,000 to 500,000 distinct CDR3 sequences, around 72% of them singletons. Sequenced material: sorted CD4+, CD8+, or CD8+CD57+ T cells (not recorded which) from PBMCs. The clonotype was recovered from a human donor in good health, serving as a control. The chain links TRBV5-1 to TRBJ2-7, with 7 bases matching TRBD1. The CDR3 DNA reads as TGCGCCAGCAGCTCCACAGGGGTTCGCGAGCAGTACTTC. Protein sequence: CASSSTGVREQYF.